This TCR beta chain is from a study of blood T cell repertoires in COVID-19 (dated by TCRdb to about 2020). The study in broad terms: Samples covering the acute and convalescent phases of COVID-19 were provided by collaborators in the United States, Italy and Spain. The material from the prospective study consisted of cDNA or gDNA derived from T cells, B-cell-depleted T cells, or PBMCs. Deeply sampled blood TCRbeta repertoires from subjects exposed to, actively infected with, or recovered from COVID-19 were included in the dataset. The repertoires were released in a freely available public database intended as a resource for research on the immune response to SARS-CoV-2. The samples were drawn from two sources: the first 160 participants of the ongoing ImmuneRACE study, and 950 to 1,500 subjects contributed by 6 global collaborators. Nearly every sample came with metadata listing a de-identified subject ID, COVID-19 status, age in years and sex. Where HLA class I and class II types were available, the types were taken from metadata supplied by the sample provider, not from assay-based typing. Beyond this particular receptor, the publication reports: The amount of clinical and demographic metadata varied by source and participant and was provided uncurated.

Counted from cysteine to phenylalanine, this CDR3 has 17 amino acids. Of the read, only the CDR3 DNA is kept; its 51 bases are in frame from base 1. V gives up 0 bases and J gives up 3 bases, and the segment between their germline ends measures 14 bases. Turning to this clone: It has no known antigen specificity. Per-base qualities were not stored, and no clone one base away is much larger.

Samples from volunteer blood donors who had recovered from COVID-19 were contributed by a second Seattle source. Whole blood was collected in K2EDTA tubes by collaborating institutions according to the institutions' own protocols. For TCRbeta analysis, collaborators shipped samples in one of three forms: frozen whole blood, isolated PBMCs, or DNA extracted from either of those sample types. The immunoSEQ Assay, a bias-controlled multiplex PCR, was used to amplify TCRbeta CDR3 regions from genomic DNA. On the study's bioinformatics: The number of nucleated cells in each sample was estimated from the amplification of reference gene primers within the assay. To quantify the absolute abundance of each unique TCRbeta CDR3 rearrangement, sequence reads were collapsed and filtered. For each sample, productive Simpson clonality was calculated by taking the square root of Simpson's diversity index across productive rearrangements. In TCRdb, the immuneACCESS table is reduced to in-frame sequences with V and J assigned. These tables do not hold every clone; where another copy was compared, an unresolved V gene accounts for under half, and the others remain unexplained. The V and J calls and the clone size are those of that table, but D and trimming were determined from the DNA. Present in this sample are under 200,000 clones, 80% to 90% of which were seen just once. The top ten clones comprise less than 9% of the sample.

This TCR was recovered from a man aged 35-49 years who had recovered from COVID-19. The rearranged chain carries TRBV23-1 and TRBJ2-2; too little of a D gene remains to name it. TRBV23-1 is identified as an open reading frame with a role that is uncertain. Source material: peripheral blood. CDR3 region: CASSQSNLRYYTGELFF. Read as DNA, the sequence is TGCGCCAGCAGTCAATCGAACTTGCGATACTACACCGGGGAGCTGTTTTTT.